This T cell receptor (beta chain) is from a study of T cell responses to AZD1222 COVID-19 vaccine. TCRdb's copy holds only in-frame clones and misses some; the assay was immunoSEQ multiplex PCR. Of fewer than 200,000 clones detected, approximately 90% appear once; the ten largest clones hold 5% to 7%. Many counts were recorded for this clone. Between the trimmed V and J ends, which lost 5 bases and 5 bases, there was a span of 12 bases. Germline V lookup: CDR1 MNHEY, CDR2 SMNVEV (reference sequence). The CDR3 is 13 residues long. V is TRBV27 and J is TRBJ2-5, with a weak D call TRBD1 (6 bases). The specimen comprised peripheral blood, sampled on day 0 of AZD1222 vaccination. The sequence derives from an adult in good health. The CDR3 DNA is TGTGCCAGCAGTCATGGGGGCTGGGAGACCCAGTACTTC. Its protein product is CASSHGGWETQYF.